This TCR beta chain is drawn from a study of a mutant IDH1 vaccine in newly diagnosed glioma. The wider study: With temozolomide cycles, or 4-6 weeks after radiotherapy alone, vaccination was started. Every participant had undergone radiotherapy, temozolomide, or both before, and most underwent both.

Only in-frame clones appear in the TCRdb table, and some are missing; sequencing was by immunoSEQ multiplex PCR. This sample has approximately 50,000 clones; around 90% occur once, and the top ten carry 4.5% to 6%. The CDR3 totals 14 residues. Germline-derived CDR1 and CDR2 are SEHNR and FQNEAQ (reference sequence). V dropped 4 bases and J dropped 2; count of bases not matched to a gene: 3. Time point indicated: week 35, safety follow-up. Doses consisted of 300 ug of mutant IDH1 20-mer peptide each, paired with topical imiquimod. As concerns this clone: No antigen is known for it.

This sequence originates from a woman in her forties with glioma. V and J are TRBV7-9 and TRBJ2-7; 9 nucleotides align to TRBD1. This sample comprised PBMCs, obtained from a glioma patient whose treatment included an IDH1 peptide vaccine. CDR3 in DNA: TGTGCCAGCAGCTCGTGGACAGGGGCCTACGAGCAGTACTTC. This gives the protein CASSSWTGAYEQYF.